This T cell receptor (beta chain) derives from a study of CD8 T cells in ankylosing spondylitis. 5'-RACE, quantitative and with molecular barcodes, yielded the TCR beta libraries. TCRdb ran MiXCR on the 5' RACE reads and lists one entry per CDR3 protein. The repertoire holds 350,000 to 450,000 distinct CDR3 sequences, about 24% seen once, with 0.75% to 0.9% in the top ten. Note on this clonotype: The antigen remains undetermined.

Study-wide results and limits: Apparently characteristic of ankylosing spondylitis blood was a TCR beta motif (about 8 highly homologous variants). Both synovial fluid and blood in reactive arthritis had previously been reported to carry some motif variants.

This CDR3 is 15 amino acids long. Germline V gene lookup returns CDR1 SGHAT and CDR2 FQNNGV. Trimming stripped 5 bases from V and 4 bases from J, with 17 bases between. The sample comprised blood, either unsorted or a sorted T cell fraction (not recorded which). This TCR was recovered from a male donor with ankylosing spondylitis. J is TRBJ1-1 and V is TRBV11-2; D is uncertain. The CDR3 nucleotides read TGTGCCAGCAGCCCATCCCTTCCAGGTGGCACTGAAGCTTTCTTT. Translated: CASSPSLPGGTEAFF.